This T cell receptor (beta chain) derives from a study of T cell changes during pregnancy in multiple sclerosis. The CDR3 contains 16 residues. The ends lost 6 bases at V and 4 bases at J; junction bases unmatched: 12. CDR1 and CDR2 (germline): KGHSH, LQKENI. This clone has only one observation. Clones were sequenced by immunoSEQ multiplex PCR, and TCRdb holds only the in-frame ones, with some missing. The sample lists over 90,000 clones, approximately 89% seen once, with 0.9% to 0.95% in the top ten. Source: peripheral blood, taken before pregnancy. This sequence originates from a female donor with multiple sclerosis, enrolled in a pregnancy study. This sequence joins TRBV18 and TRBJ1-1; 9 bases line up with TRBD1. The CDR3 region is CASSGQGWTYGTEAFF. The DNA for the CDR3 is TGTGCCAGCTCCGGACAGGGGTGGACGTATGGCACTGAAGCTTTCTTT.